Shown below are 10 T cell receptor beta chains from a single sample sequenced in a study of cytomegalovirus exposure and HLA in healthy donors (dated 2017 in TCRdb). Receptors were amplified or captured by the immunoSEQ multiplex PCR assay. For the multiplex PCR, a mixture combining 60 forward primers for TCR Vbeta segments and 13 reverse primers for TCR Jbeta segments was used. TCRdb limited this immuneACCESS table to in-frame rearrangements with V and J called. A share of clones is missing; checked studies link under half to unresolved V genes, and the rest is unexplained. Across this sample there are 150,000 to 200,000 clones, with 55% to 70% seen only once. Roughly 2.7% of the sample belongs to the ten largest clones. Input material: PBMCs. Source of these receptors: a woman between 40 and 55 years old in good health and CMV-seropositive.

This chain links TRBV5-1 with TRBJ2-2, with TRBD2 matching over 8 bases. The germline V gene has CDR1 SGHRS and CDR2 YFSETQ. Trimming removed 0 bases from V and 5 bases from J; junction bases left unmatched: 6. The CDR3 totals 16 residues. The DNA of the CDR3 is TGCGCCAGCAGCTTGGGGGACGGCGGGGGGACCGGGGAGCTGTTTTTT. It specifies CASSLGDGGGTGELFF.

The CDR3 is CASSLGAETEAFF. CDR3 nucleotide sequence: TGTGCCAGCTCACTGGGGGCGGAAACTGAAGCTTTCTTT. The genes are TRBV18 and TRBJ1-1; D possibly corresponds to TRBD1 (6 bases). Germline CDR1 KGHSH, CDR2 LQKENI. The CDR3 extends over 13 amino acids. V shed 4 bases and J shed 5 bases, with 11 bases lying between them.

The chain has TRBV6-6 and TRBJ1-5; TRBD1 matches at 10 bases. The CDR3 loop spans 13 amino acids. V lost 10 bases and J lost 3; bases outside the gene matches: 3. Germline V gives CDR1 MNHNY, CDR2 SVGAGI (reference sequence). This CDR3 reads CATGQGTNQPQHF. In DNA, the CDR3 is TGTGCCACGGGACAGGGGACCAATCAGCCCCAGCATTTT.

With regard to this clone: The junction departs from the called germline gene at one end, perhaps through a read error. The genes are TRBV7-9 and TRBJ1-2; a possible D gene is TRBD1 (6 bases). From germline, CDR1 is SEHNR and CDR2 FQNEAQ (reference sequence). The CDR3 has 15 amino acids. CDR3 residues: CASRLGGLESYGYPF. The CDR3 DNA sequence: TGTGCCAGCAGGTTGGGGGGGCTTGAGTCCTATGGCTACCCCTTC.

This chain links TRBV7-3 with TRBJ2-4, with TRBD1 matching over 8 bases. The V gene end was trimmed by 3 bases and the J gene end by 7 bases; junction bases not matched to a gene: 2. This CDR3 contains 13 residues. Germline CDR1 and CDR2: SGHTA and FQGTGA. The CDR3 region is CASSFQGANIQYF. CDR3 DNA: TGTGCCAGCAGCTTTCAGGGGGCGAACATTCAGTACTTC.

The chain recombines TRBV18 with TRBJ1-4; 7 positions match TRBD1. Germline V gives CDR1 KGHSH, CDR2 LQKENI. V shed 11 bases and J 4 bases; nucleotides not matched to a gene: 13. The CDR3 is 15 residues long. In DNA, the CDR3 is TGTGCCCGATTTAAACCCCGGGACAGTAATGAAAAACTGTTTTTT. Encoded protein: CARFKPRDSNEKLFF.

For this clone: An end of the junction differs from the germline gene, which may be a read error. This CDR3 is CASSLSGTGNNQPQNF. In nucleotides, the CDR3 is TGTGCCAGCAGCTTGTCCGGGACAGGGAACAATCAGCCCCAGAATTTT. The chain uses TRBV7-9 and TRBJ1-5; 9 nucleotides agree with TRBD1. The CDR3 is 16 residues long. CDR1 SEHNR and CDR2 FQNEAQ come from the germline V gene (reference sequence).

This chain joins TRBV29-1 and TRBJ2-5, with TRBD2 identical over 8 bases. This CDR3 region has 12 residues. CDR1 and CDR2 from the germline V gene are SQVTM and ANQGSEA. J was trimmed by 3 bases and V by 6 bases; bases with no gene match: 3. The CDR3 DNA reads TGCAGCGTAGGTAGCGGGGAAGAGACCCAGTACTTC. It encodes CSVGSGEETQYF.

The chain employs TRBV4-3 and TRBJ2-7; D might be TRBD1 (6 bases). This CDR3 has 16 residues. Trimming removed 1 base from V and 3 bases from J, with 16 bases in between. Per germline, CDR1 LGHNA and CDR2 YSLEER. The chain's CDR3 is CASSQAVTGENYEQYF. CDR3 in DNA: TGCGCCAGCAGCCAAGCGGTGACAGGCGAAAACTACGAGCAGTACTTC.

This clone occurred a few times. The rearrangement links TRBV5-1 to TRBJ2-7, with 7 bases fitting TRBD1. The CDR3 consists of 15 residues. In germline, CDR1 is SGHRS, CDR2 YFSETQ. Trimming took 5 bases from V and 3 from J; bases not matched to a gene: 11. The CDR3: CASRAWDSWNYEQYF. The DNA of the CDR3 is TGCGCCAGCAGGGCCTGGGACAGTTGGAACTACGAGCAGTACTTC.